These T cell receptor beta chains were read from a single sample in a study of T cell changes during pregnancy in multiple sclerosis. The protocol was immunoSEQ multiplex PCR, while the TCRdb copy is restricted to in-frame clones and leaves out a portion. Of 20,000 to 25,000 clones listed, about 90% are singletons. The sample in question was CD4+ T cells from peripheral blood mononuclear cells, obtained in the third trimester of pregnancy. These receptors originate from a female donor in good health, enrolled as a control in a pregnancy study. Both conserved end residues are part of each CDR3. A D gene is named only where the DNA matches it firmly. Some rows mark clone size as missing; the rest say once, few, many or name a class of expanded clone.

clone_size,d_call,v_call,j_call,cdr3_aa,cdr3_nt
-,-,TRBV7-9,TRBJ1-2,CASSYPTVNYGYTF,TGTGCCAGCAGCTACCCTACAGTTAACTATGGCTACACCTTC
-,-,TRBV7-9,TRBJ1-5,CASSLATAGQPQHF,TGTGCCAGCAGCTTAGCGACAGCGGGTCAGCCCCAGCATTTT
once,-,TRBV28,TRBJ1-1,CASRSDSGGGSTEAFF,TGTGCCAGCAGATCCGACAGCGGCGGGGGGAGCACTGAAGCTTTCTTT
-,-,TRBV6-6,TRBJ2-2,CASSYVTGSGTGELFF,TGTGCCAGCAGTTACGTGACAGGTTCAGGGACCGGGGAGCTGTTTTTT
once,TRBD1,TRBV16,TRBJ1-5,CASSQSTGTGGQPQHF,TGTGCCAGCAGCCAGAGTACCGGGACAGGGGGTCAGCCCCAGCATTTT
few,-,TRBV19,TRBJ1-2,CASTGAITGYGYTF,TGTGCCAGTACAGGGGCGATTACCGGCTATGGCTACACCTTC
-,TRBD1,TRBV13,TRBJ2-1,CASARQGAYNEQFF,TGTGCCAGCGCAAGACAGGGGGCGTACAATGAGCAGTTCTTC
few,-,TRBV29-1,TRBJ1-1,CSASEGGNTEAFF,TGCAGCGCTTCGGAGGGAGGTAACACTGAAGCTTTCTTT
-,TRBD2,TRBV4-1,TRBJ2-5,CASSQDSGGRETQYF,TGCGCCAGCAGCCAAGACTCGGGAGGGCGGGAGACCCAGTACTTC
-,-,TRBV27,TRBJ2-2,CASSPAARATGELFF,TGTGCCAGCAGTCCCGCGGCCAGGGCCACCGGGGAGCTGTTTTTT
-,TRBD1,TRBV15,TRBJ2-3,CATSRRQGPTDTQYF,TGTGCCACCAGCAGACGACAGGGGCCCACAGATACGCAGTATTTT
-,-,TRBV6-4,TRBJ1-6,CASSVDLYNSPLHF,TGTGCCAGCAGTGTAGATCTCTATAATTCACCCCTCCACTTT
-,-,TRBV4-1,TRBJ1-5,CASSQVAGGGGNQPQHF,TGCGCCAGCAGCCAAGTTGCGGGGGGCGGCGGCAATCAGCCCCAGCATTTT
few,-,TRBV7-2,TRBJ2-5,CASSLVQGGVGTQYF,TGTGCCAGCAGCTTAGTGCAGGGAGGTGTGGGGACCCAGTACTTC
-,-,TRBV15,TRBJ1-5,CATSRDTALSNGVYSNQPQHF,TGTGCCACCAGCAGAGATACCGCCCTTTCGAACGGGGTATATAGCAATCAGCCCCAGCATTTT
-,-,TRBV7-8,TRBJ2-1,CASTQTYNEQFF,TGTGCCAGCACCCAAACTTACAATGAGCAGTTCTTC
-,-,TRBV19,TRBJ2-2,CASSIAGNVGELFF,TGTGCCAGTAGTATCGCAGGGAATGTCGGGGAGCTGTTTTTT
-,TRBD1,TRBV18,TRBJ2-7,CASSPLGQGSYEQYF,TGTGCCAGCTCACCACTGGGACAGGGCTCTTACGAGCAGTACTTC
-,-,TRBV7-9,TRBJ2-1,CASSLAVGRYNEQFF,TGTGCCAGCAGCTTAGCGGTCGGGAGATACAATGAGCAGTTCTTC
-,TRBD1,TRBV9,TRBJ1-3,CASSATGGRGNTIYF,TGTGCCAGCAGCGCGACAGGGGGTCGCGGAAACACCATATATTTT
-,TRBD1,TRBV30,TRBJ1-6,CAWSSGQGFSSNSPLHF,TGTGCCTGGAGTTCGGGACAGGGATTCTCCTCTAATTCACCCCTCCACTTT
-,TRBD2,TRBV18,TRBJ2-1,CASSPFAMTVPGLLNEQFF,TGTGCCAGCTCACCCTTTGCCATGACCGTGCCGGGACTACTCAATGAGCAGTTCTTC
-,TRBD1,TRBV14,TRBJ1-1,CASSRLQGAGAEAFF,TGTGCCAGCAGCCGTTTACAGGGGGCTGGCGCTGAAGCTTTCTTT
once,-,TRBV6-5,TRBJ1-5,CASSPVRGRPQHF,TGTGCCAGCAGCCCCGTCAGGGGACGGCCCCAGCATTTT
-,TRBD1,TRBV2,TRBJ1-1,CASDRGDTEAFF,TGTGCCAGCGACAGGGGTGATACTGAAGCTTTCTTT
-,-,TRBV14,TRBJ2-3,CASSQDRGSWGTDTQYF,TGTGCCAGCAGCCAAGATAGAGGAAGCTGGGGCACAGATACGCAGTATTTT
-,TRBD1,TRBV25-1,TRBJ1-5,CASRETGTGGSNQPQHF,TGTGCCAGCAGGGAAACCGGGACAGGGGGTAGCAATCAGCCCCAGCATTTT
-,-,TRBV7-6,TRBJ2-1,CASSLVGGAYEQFF,TGTGCCAGCAGCTTAGTTGGGGGGGCCTATGAGCAGTTCTTC
-,TRBD1,TRBV7-9,TRBJ2-3,CASSPGTGGTDTQYF,TGTGCCAGCAGCCCAGGGACAGGAGGAACAGATACGCAGTATTTT
once,TRBD2,TRBV11-1,TRBJ2-5,CASSPSEARGLAGGPQYF,TGTGCCAGCAGCCCCTCGGAGGCCCGGGGACTAGCGGGAGGGCCCCAGTACTTC
-,TRBD2,TRBV4-2,TRBJ2-2,CASSLTSQEAGELFF,TGTGCCAGCAGCCTGACTAGCCAGGAGGCCGGGGAGCTGTTTTTT